Listed below are T cell receptor beta chains from one sample, sequenced in a study of cytomegalovirus exposure and HLA in healthy donors. Only in-frame clones appear in the TCRdb table, and some are missing; sequencing was by immunoSEQ multiplex PCR. The sample has some 160,000 clones, around 80% seen once; the top ten hold roughly 1.4%. The source material was PBMCs. The receptor set was obtained from a woman under 30 in good health and CMV-seronegative. Both conserved end residues are part of each CDR3. The D gene is left open where the match is weak. Some rows have no size entry. The others give once, few or many, or a class for an expanded clone.

- TRBJ2-6 TRBV18 once TGTGCCAGCTCACCATCCCTCGGGGCCAACGTCCTGACTTTC CASSPSLGANVLTF
TRBD1 TRBJ1-4 TRBV10-2 once TGCGCCAGCAGTGAGGCGGGACAGAATAATGAAAAACTGTTTTTT CASSEAGQNNEKLFF
- TRBJ1-1 TRBV30 - TGTGCCTGGAGCGGGATTCAGGACACTGAAGCTTTCTTT CAWSGIQDTEAFF
TRBD1 TRBJ2-3 TRBV19 - TGTGCCAGTAGCCCTGACAGGGCCAGCACAGATACGCAGTATTTT CASSPDRASTDTQYF
- TRBJ2-1 TRBV29-1 few TGCAGCGTGCAACAGGGAAATGAGCAGTTCTTC CSVQQGNEQFF
- TRBJ1-1 TRBV6-1 - TGTGCCAGCACCCGGGCGGGGGGCGCGGACACTGAAGCTTTCTTT CASTRAGGADTEAFF
- TRBJ1-2 TRBV2 once TGTGCCAGCAGAGCAGCAGGGGCCCTCTATGGCTACACCTTC CASRAAGALYGYTF
- TRBJ1-4 TRBV11-2 - TGTGCCAGCAGCTCATACAGGGAAAAACTGTTTTTT CASSSYREKLFF
- TRBJ2-7 TRBV15 - TGTGCCACCAGCAAAATAGGGGTTCCCTACGAGCAGTACTTC CATSKIGVPYEQYF
TRBD1 TRBJ1-2 TRBV5-4 - TGTGCCAGCAGCTTACCGGGACAGGGGGAATATGGCTACACCTTC CASSLPGQGEYGYTF
TRBD1 TRBJ1-6 TRBV29-1 - TGCAGCGTATGGACAGGGGGCCTTTCACCCCTCCACTTT CSVWTGGLSPLHF
- TRBJ2-3 TRBV25-1 - TGTGCCAGCAGTGGGGGCTTTCCTGGCGGCTTCACAGATACGCAGTATTTT CASSGGFPGGFTDTQYF
- TRBJ1-4 TRBV5-1 - TGCGCCAGCAGCTTGGAAGGACAGTATTCAACTAATGAAAAACTGTTTTTT CASSLEGQYSTNEKLFF
TRBD2 TRBJ2-3 TRBV11-3 few TGTGCCAGCAGCTTTGGGACTAGCGGGGGGGCCGTGGATACGCAGTATTTT CASSFGTSGGAVDTQYF
- TRBJ1-4 TRBV6-6 - TGTGCCAGCAGTTACTCGAACGGTGGAGGACTGTTTTTT CASSYSNGGGLFF
TRBD1 TRBJ2-3 TRBV6-5 - TGTGCCAGCGGAACCAGGGGGACCACAGATACGCAGTATTTT CASGTRGTTDTQYF
- TRBJ2-2 TRBV19 - TGTGCCAGTACGAGGGTTTCTACAGTCAACACCGGGGAGCTGTTTTTT CASTRVSTVNTGELFF
TRBD1 TRBJ2-3 TRBV6-6 few TGTGCCAGCAGACCCGGACAGGGTGAAACAGATACGCAGTATTTT CASRPGQGETDTQYF
- TRBJ1-1 TRBV19 - TGTGCCAGTACTGTCTGGGCTATGAACACTGAAGCTTTCTTT CASTVWAMNTEAFF
- TRBJ2-2 TRBV5-1 once TGCGCCAGCAGCTCCAGAGCGTCCGGGGAGCTGTTTTTT CASSSRASGELFF
- TRBJ2-6 TRBV6-1 few TGTGCCAGCAGTGAAAGAGTCTCTGGGGCCAACGTCCTGACTTTC CASSERVSGANVLTF
- TRBJ1-2 TRBV30 - TGTGCTAACGGACAGTACTATGGCTACACCTTC CANGQYYGYTF
TRBD2 TRBJ2-2 TRBV25-1 - TGTGCCAGCAGTGGACTAGCGGGGGGCCAGAACACCGGGGAGCTGTTTTTT CASSGLAGGQNTGELFF
TRBD1 TRBJ1-6 TRBV28 - TGTGCCAGCAGCCCGACAGGGTATAATTCACCCCTCCACTTT CASSPTGYNSPLHF
- TRBJ2-1 TRBV19 - TGTGCCAGTAGGCCCCCGCGGGGGCAGGGTTTGTACAATGAGCAGTTCTTC CASRPPRGQGLYNEQFF
TRBD1 TRBJ1-2 TRBV2 - TGTGCCAGCAGCCCCTTCTTAACCGGCCTCGGGACAGGGAGAGGCTACACCTTC CASSPFLTGLGTGRGYTF
TRBD2 TRBJ2-1 TRBV29-1 - TGCAGCGCGGGACTAGTGGGCAATGAGCAGTTCTTC CSAGLVGNEQFF
TRBD1 TRBJ1-5 TRBV6-6 - TGTGCCAGCAGGACAGGGGATCAGCCCCAGCATTTT CASRTGDQPQHF
TRBD2 TRBJ2-5 TRBV5-7 - TGTGCCAGCCTTGGGGGGGGAACTTACCAAGAGACCCAGTACTTC CASLGGGTYQETQYF
TRBD1 TRBJ2-1 TRBV6-1 - TGTGCCAGCAGAAGGACAGGGGCCTACAATGAGCAGTTCTTC CASRRTGAYNEQFF
TRBD1 TRBJ1-2 TRBV6-1 - TGTGCCAACTTCAGACAGGGAGGAGGCTACACCTTC CANFRQGGGYTF
- TRBJ1-1 TRBV6-1 - TGTGCCAGCACCCACAGCACTGAAGCTTTCTTT CASTHSTEAFF
TRBD1 TRBJ1-6 TRBV30 - TGTGCCTGTATGGACAGGGGGCGAAATTCACCCCTCCACTTT CACMDRGRNSPLHF
TRBD2 TRBJ2-3 TRBV30 - TGTGCCTGGAGTGTTCCGACTAGCATTCGTGGTACGCAGTATTTT CAWSVPTSIRGTQYF
TRBD1 TRBJ2-5 TRBV7-8 - TGTGCCAGCAGCGCAGGGGGGACCCAGTACTTC CASSAGGTQYF
- TRBJ1-1 TRBV7-9 - TGTGCCAGCAGCCTGGAAGGGGTGTCCACTGAAGCTTTCTTT CASSLEGVSTEAFF
- TRBJ1-2 TRBV19 - TGTGCCAGTAGTTGGTCGGCAGGGTCTAACTATGGCTACACCTTC CASSWSAGSNYGYTF
TRBD2 TRBJ2-3 TRBV19 - TGTGCCAGTAGTAAACTAGCGGGGAAAAGCCATACGCAGTATTTT CASSKLAGKSHTQYF
- TRBJ1-1 TRBV29-1 - TGCAGCGTTATAGTAGGGGCTGAAGCTTTCTTT CSVIVGAEAFF
- TRBJ1-1 TRBV7-9 - TGTGCCAGCAGCCTCAGGGACTACACTGAAGCTTTCTTT CASSLRDYTEAFF
- TRBJ2-1 TRBV6-1 few TGTGCCAGCAGCCGAGAATTCAATGAGCAGTTCTTC CASSREFNEQFF
TRBD1 TRBJ1-4 TRBV19 - TGTGCCAGTAGCATAACAGGGGGCAGTGAAAAACTGTTTTTT CASSITGGSEKLFF
- TRBJ1-5 TRBV10-3 - TGTGCCATCAGTGGAACCGCCGGGACAAATCAGCCCCAGCATTTT CAISGTAGTNQPQHF
- TRBJ1-6 TRBV28 - TGTGCCAGCAGTCCCGGGGGGGGCGTGCGAAATTCACCCCTCCACTTT CASSPGGGVRNSPLHF
- TRBJ1-1 TRBV30 - TGTGCCTGGAGTCTTACCGGACAGTGGACAAAAATCCACACTGAAGCTTTCTTT CAWSLTGQWTKIHTEAFF
- TRBJ1-1 TRBV15 once TGTGCCACCAGCAGAGACGTTCGGAGGGCGGGCACTGAAGCTTTCTTT CATSRDVRRAGTEAFF
- TRBJ2-2 TRBV21-1 - TGTGCCAGCAGCCGCCGGGTCGGGACAGGCCTTACCGGGGAGCTGTTTTTT CASSRRVGTGLTGELFF